These T cell receptor beta chains were read from a single sample in a study of regulatory dendritic cells for organ transplantation. No cognate antigen is known for these TCRs. Libraries were prepared by immunoSEQ multiplex PCR; TCRdb keeps only in-frame clonotypes and omits some of them. The table lists approximately 11,000 clones, over 70% of them singletons. Sequenced material: memory CD4+ T cells from blood cultured with regulatory dendritic cells. Source of these receptors: a human donor in good health. Each CDR3 is given with its conserved first and last residue. D genes are given only for firm matches. Size is stated for part of the rows, as once, few or many counts, or as a class when the clone is expanded.

j_call | v_call | clone_size | d_call | cdr3_nt | cdr3_aa
TRBJ2-7 | TRBV5-1 | NA | TRBD2 | TGCGCCAGCAGCTTCGGACTAGCGGGGTACGAGCAGTACTTC | CASSFGLAGYEQYF
TRBJ2-2 | TRBV7-6 | NA | NA | TGTGCCAGCAGCTTAGACAGCGGCACCGGGGAGCTGTTTTTT | CASSLDSGTGELFF
TRBJ2-1 | TRBV5-1 | once | NA | TGCGCCAGCAGTGGGGGCGGGTACAATGAGCAGTTCTTC | CASSGGGYNEQFF
TRBJ2-6 | TRBV7-2 | NA | TRBD1 | TGTGCCAGCAGCTTGACAGGGGGCGCGGCTGGGGCCAACGTCCTGACTTTC | CASSLTGGAAGANVLTF
TRBJ2-5 | TRBV5-1 | NA | TRBD1 | TGCGCCAGCAGCTTGGAAGGGGGCAAGGAGACCCAGTACTTC | CASSLEGGKETQYF
TRBJ1-1 | TRBV7-2 | NA | NA | TGTGCCAGCAGCTTTGGGGCATCGAACACTGAAGCTTTCTTT | CASSFGASNTEAFF
TRBJ2-7 | TRBV29-1 | medium-sized | NA | TGCAGCGTTACGAGGACCTACGAGCAGTACTTC | CSVTRTYEQYF
TRBJ1-6 | TRBV6-6 | NA | NA | TGTGCCAGCAGTTTCAGGGAATCCGTAAACCCCCTCCACTTT | CASSFRESVNPLHF
TRBJ2-7 | TRBV4-1 | few | NA | TGCGCCAGCAGCCTCAAATCGCTCGGGACTTACGAGCAGTACTTC | CASSLKSLGTYEQYF
TRBJ1-1 | TRBV6-5 | NA | NA | TGTGCCAGCATTTCGTCAGGCTCTCAAGCTTTCTTT | CASISSGSQAFF
TRBJ1-3 | TRBV4-1 | NA | TRBD1 | TGCGCCAGTCGGAAGGGACAGGGGGAAAAGAGCTCTGGAAACACCATATATTTT | CASRKGQGEKSSGNTIYF
TRBJ1-2 | TRBV6-6 | NA | TRBD1 | TGTGCCAGCCGACGCTCCGGACAGGGGGGCTATGGCTACACCTTC | CASRRSGQGGYGYTF
TRBJ2-4 | TRBV4-1 | NA | TRBD2 | TGCGCCAGCAGCCTCAGAGGGGGCGGGGGGGCCCTACTAGCCAAAAACATTCAGTACTTC | CASSLRGGGGALLAKNIQYF
TRBJ2-3 | TRBV29-1 | NA | TRBD2 | TGCAGCGTTGAAGATCAGATAGGCGGGGGGGCGGTAGATACGCAGTATTTT | CSVEDQIGGGAVDTQYF
TRBJ2-3 | TRBV6-1 | NA | TRBD2 | TGTGCCAGCACATCGGGACTAGCGGTGGCAGATACGCAGTATTTT | CASTSGLAVADTQYF
TRBJ2-1 | TRBV11-3 | NA | TRBD2 | TGTGCCAGCAGCTCTATAGCGGGGGGGCCCAATGAGCAGTTCTTC | CASSSIAGGPNEQFF
TRBJ1-3 | TRBV4-2 | NA | NA | TGTGCCAGCAGCCAAGAAGGTGGCAGGGGTATGTCTGGAAACACCATATATTTT | CASSQEGGRGMSGNTIYF
TRBJ1-2 | TRBV6-1 | NA | TRBD1 | TGTGCCAGCAGTGAACAGGGACAGAGCATTAACTATGGCTACACCTTC | CASSEQGQSINYGYTF
TRBJ1-5 | TRBV28 | NA | TRBD1 | TGTGCCAGCAGTTCCCCCGACAGGGACCCGAGGCAGCCCCAGCATTTT | CASSSPDRDPRQPQHF
TRBJ1-4 | TRBV4-1 | NA | TRBD1 | TGCGCCAGCAGCCAAGGGGAGACAGGGGGGAGTGAAAAACTGTTTTTT | CASSQGETGGSEKLFF
TRBJ2-5 | TRBV6-1 | few | TRBD2 | TGTGCCAGCAGTGAAAAATCGGGCGGGGGGGCTTGGGAGACCCAGTACTTC | CASSEKSGGGAWETQYF
TRBJ1-6 | TRBV5-1 | once | TRBD1 | TGCGCCAGCGCGGGAACAGGGGATAATTCACCCCTCCACTTT | CASAGTGDNSPLHF
TRBJ1-6 | TRBV13 | once | NA | TGTGCCAGCATTCTGAAAAGCGGCTCCTATAATTCACCCCTCCACTTT | CASILKSGSYNSPLHF
TRBJ1-1 | TRBV5-4 | NA | NA | TGTGCCAGCAGCTTGGTTGGCACAAACACTGAAGCTTTCTTT | CASSLVGTNTEAFF
TRBJ1-5 | TRBV15 | once | TRBD1 | TGTGCCACCGCGGACAGGAGTAGAGGACAGGGTGGTCAGCCCCAGCATTTT | CATADRSRGQGGQPQHF
TRBJ2-3 | TRBV19 | few | NA | TGTGCCAGTAGTATAGAAAAGTTCGGAGCGGCTAGCACAGATACGCAGTATTTT | CASSIEKFGAASTDTQYF
TRBJ1-5 | TRBV2 | NA | TRBD1 | TGTGCCAGCAGGGCCGGGACAGGTGGATCGCCCCAGCATTTT | CASRAGTGGSPQHF
TRBJ2-6 | TRBV10-3 | NA | TRBD1 | TGTGCCATCGGGAGGGACAGGGCGTCCTCTGGGGCCAACGTCCTGACTTTC | CAIGRDRASSGANVLTF
TRBJ1-3 | TRBV7-8 | NA | TRBD1 | TGTGCCAGCATCCCCGACAGGGAAGGAAACACCATATATTTT | CASIPDREGNTIYF
TRBJ2-1 | TRBV7-2 | NA | TRBD2 | TGTGCCAGCAGCTTCGCTAGCGGGAACTACAATGAGCAGTTCTTC | CASSFASGNYNEQFF
TRBJ1-5 | TRBV19 | NA | NA | TGTGCCAGTAGTATTGGGCGGGGTGTCAATCAGCCCCAGCATTTT | CASSIGRGVNQPQHF